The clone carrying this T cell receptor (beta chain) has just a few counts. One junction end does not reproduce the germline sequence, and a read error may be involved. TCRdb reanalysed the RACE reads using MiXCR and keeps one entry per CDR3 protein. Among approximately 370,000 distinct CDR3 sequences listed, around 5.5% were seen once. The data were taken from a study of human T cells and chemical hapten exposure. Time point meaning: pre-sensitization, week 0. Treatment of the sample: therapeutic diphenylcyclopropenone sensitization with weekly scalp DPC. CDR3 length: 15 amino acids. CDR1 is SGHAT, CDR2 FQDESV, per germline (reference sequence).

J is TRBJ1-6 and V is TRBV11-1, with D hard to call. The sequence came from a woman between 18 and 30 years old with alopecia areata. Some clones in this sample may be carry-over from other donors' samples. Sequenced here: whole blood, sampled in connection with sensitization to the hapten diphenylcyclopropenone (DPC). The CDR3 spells CASRPDRSYNSPLHF. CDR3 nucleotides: TGTGCCAGCCGCCCCGACCGATCCTACAATTCACCCCTCCACTTT.